The entry below describes one T cell receptor beta chain. The antigen remains unidentified. Here immunoSEQ multiplex PCR was the method, and the copy in TCRdb shows in-frame clones only, minus some. The table records approximately 77,000 clones, approximately 85% of them present only once. This record comes from a study of T cell responses to AZD1222 COVID-19 vaccine. General study results and limits: White British ancestry dominated among donors, who included more females, and clonal diversity was possibly underestimated.

V was clipped by 0 bases and J by 5 bases; unmatched bases: 2. This CDR3 comprises 14 residues. Germline V CDR1 and CDR2: SGDLS, YYNGEE. Recipients boosted at about 4 weeks or about 12 weeks are pooled. The sequencing used peripheral blood, collected 28 days after the second AZD1222 dose. The chain recombines TRBV9 with TRBJ1-1; 9 positions match TRBD1. The sequence derives from an adult who received the AZD1222 COVID-19 vaccine. DNA for the CDR3: TGTGCCAGCAGCGTAGGTGGGACAGGGACTGAAGCTTTCTTT. Translation: CASSVGGTGTEAFF.